One and the same sample provided the 9 T cell receptor beta chains below, sequenced in a study of a mutant IDH1 vaccine in newly diagnosed glioma. Profiling relied on immunoSEQ multiplex PCR, and the TCRdb table lists in-frame clones only, not all of them. The sample has around 36,000 clones, approximately 90% seen once; the top ten hold roughly 2.8%. Time point of the sample: week 5, during vaccination. Vaccination used 300 ug of mutant IDH1 20-mer peptide per dose, with topical imiquimod. No antigens are known for them. The sample in question was PBMCs, obtained from a glioma patient whose treatment included an IDH1 peptide vaccine. The receptors derive from a middle-aged man with glioma.

The V gene is TRBV5-3, the J gene TRBJ2-1, with D possibly TRBD2 on 5 matching bases. TRBV5-3 is an ORF, with its function uncertain. CDR3 size: 16 residues. The V and J ends lost 0 bases and 5 bases respectively, with 15 bases between them. The DNA for the CDR3 is TGTGCCAGAAGCTTGGTGAGGGCCAACCGCAACAATGAGCAGTTCTTC. Protein: CARSLVRANRNNEQFF.

The rearrangement joins TRBV2 to TRBJ2-6; TRBD1 matches at 10 bases. CDR1 SNHLY and CDR2 FYNNEI come from the germline V gene. The CDR3 is 19 amino acids. V dropped 6 bases and J dropped 1; count of bases not matched to a gene: 12. For the CDR3, the DNA is TGTGCCAGCAGCTACATGCCGGGACAGGGGCTGTCTGGGGCCAACGTCCTGACTTTC. It codes for CASSYMPGQGLSGANVLTF.

This clone came up once. The chain joins TRBV28 to TRBJ2-7; possibly TRBD1 or TRBD2 for D (6 bases each). Looked up from germline, CDR1 is MDHEN and CDR2 is SYDVKM. This CDR3 is 16 amino acids long. Between the trimmed V and J ends, which lost 4 bases and 3 bases, there was a span of 19 bases. Written as DNA, the CDR3 is TGTGCCAGCAGTTCTCTGGGGGGCTTGGTAAACTACGAGCAGTACTTC. Translation gives CASSSLGGLVNYEQYF.

The rearrangement links TRBV9 to TRBJ1-1, with D unresolved. Trimming left V 3 bases short and J 7 bases short, with 16 bases between. Germline CDR1 reads SGDLS; CDR2 reads YYNGEE. The CDR3 is 14 amino acids. The CDR3 DNA reads as TGTGCCAGCAGCGCCCTTCCTGGAGGCGGTGAAGCTTTCTTT. The encoded protein is CASSALPGGGEAFF.

This chain connects TRBV5-4 to TRBJ2-5; 12 bases line up with TRBD1. CDR1 is SGHNT and CDR2 is YYREEE in the germline V gene (reference sequence). The CDR3 extends over 16 amino acids. V gave up 4 bases and J gave up 5 bases; unmatched junction bases: 9. CDR3 sequence: CASSRTGTGGYETQYF. The CDR3 coding sequence is TGTGCCAGCAGCAGGACCGGGACAGGGGGCTATGAGACCCAGTACTTC.

This clone has a handful of counts. The chain employs TRBV6-4 and TRBJ2-3; D might be TRBD1 or TRBD2, each matching 5 bases. CDR1 and CDR2 (germline): MRHNA, SNTAGT. V was clipped by 5 bases and J by 3 bases, with 15 bases between them. This CDR3 has 15 amino acids. Written as DNA, the CDR3 is TGTGCCAGCAGTAACGACGGGACGGATACAGATACGCAGTATTTT. Translating it yields CASSNDGTDTDTQYF.

V gene TRBV28 combines with J gene TRBJ2-7, with 14 bases fitting TRBD2. The germline V gene encodes CDR1 MDHEN and CDR2 SYDVKM. V was pared by 3 bases and J by 9 bases, with 4 bases of the junction left unmatched. CDR3 length: 14 residues. CDR3: CASSFGLAGGRQYF. The CDR3 region has the DNA TGTGCCAGCAGTTTCGGACTAGCGGGAGGTCGGCAGTACTTC.

This sequence joins TRBV6-1 and TRBJ1-6; unclear D gene. The CDR3 runs 14 residues. Germline V gene sequence: CDR1 MNHNS, CDR2 SASEGT. With 2 bases removed from V and 9 bases from J, the gap between germline ends came to 11 bases. The CDR3 protein is CASSETRGSSPLHF. CDR3 coding DNA: TGTGCCAGCAGTGAAACCCGGGGAAGTTCACCCCTCCACTTT.

CDR3 DNA: TGTGCCAGCTCCCCGCGAGCGGGAGGCAGGAATGAGCAGTTCTTC. Protein product: CASSPRAGGRNEQFF. The gene calls are TRBV18 and TRBJ2-1; 9 nucleotides match TRBD2. The V and J ends lost 6 bases and 7 bases, in that order; junction bases with no gene match: 10. CDR1 is KGHSH and CDR2 is LQKENI in the germline V gene. This CDR3 is 15 amino acids long.